Listed below are T cell receptor beta chains from one sample, sequenced in a study of blood T cell repertoires in COVID-19. Sequencing used immunoSEQ multiplex PCR; TCRdb keeps in-frame clones, though not all of them. The top ten clones hold 1.5% to 2% of a sample with some 130,000 clones, nearly 70% of them seen once. The sequenced sample was peripheral blood. All receptors come from a woman between 65 and 79 years old with acute or convalescent COVID-19. The CDR3 runs from the conserved cysteine through the conserved F or W. D genes are given only for firm matches.

NA	TRBV3-1/TRBV3-2	CASSQGSEGYTF
NA	TRBV2	CASSGGLSTDTQYF
TRBD1	TRBV12-3/TRBV12-4	CASSITGVETQYF
TRBD1	TRBV9	CASSAPGQGQKNSGNTIYF
TRBD2	TRBV11-2	CASSLELAGAVADTQYF
TRBD2	TRBV2	CASSGLAGKVGGTDTQYF
NA	TRBV7-6	CASSPLVELYNEQFF
NA	TRBV6-4	CASRAAERAKNIQYF
TRBD2	TRBV11-2	CASSLVSSGGYNEQFF
NA	TRBV10-3	CAIRQQGSSGNTIYF
TRBD1	TRBV5-1	CASSLGTGGRNEQFF
NA	TRBV18	CASSPGPIISYREKLFF
TRBD2	TRBV10-3	CALSGGTSGGADTQYF
TRBD1	TRBV14	CASSQDIRGQPNTEAFF
NA	TRBV6-2/TRBV6-3	CASTPAGGADTQYF
NA	TRBV7-9	CASSLGSGIQETQYF
TRBD2	TRBV3-1/TRBV3-2	CASRAGPNTGELFF
NA	TRBV7-9	CASSLEQGRAYGYTF
NA	TRBV9	CASSVAAGETYEQYF
TRBD1	TRBV19	CASRRTGGSNQPQHF
NA	TRBV6-1	CASSEAIAKRETQYF
NA	TRBV28	CASSFYSPGTLNTEAFF
NA	TRBV7-2	CASSWGPSYGYTF
TRBD1	TRBV18	CASSLGQGATNYGYTF
NA	TRBV28	CASSPQDSYEQYF
TRBD2	TRBV12-3/TRBV12-4	CASTSSGSNEQYF
TRBD1	TRBV7-9	CASSPVGDRHSYEQYF
TRBD2	TRBV4-1	CASRAYGAGPSTDTQYF
TRBD2	TRBV5-4	CASSRRGAFYNEQFF
TRBD1	TRBV9	CASSTDRGDEKLFF
NA	TRBV5-1	CASSSHSSGANVLTF
NA	TRBV5-1	CASSRDRFRTDTQYF
NA	TRBV19	CASTGYYTQYF
TRBD2	TRBV30	CAWKKGLAEFNEQFF
NA	TRBV6-5	CASRGGRNQPQHF
TRBD1	TRBV10-2	CASGRGEQYF
TRBD2	TRBV18	CASSPTSAYSTDTQYF
TRBD1	TRBV19	CASSLGTGGFGTQYF
TRBD2	TRBV19	CASSSSSSGAREQYF
TRBD2	TRBV11-1	CASSLRQQGLGYEQYF
TRBD2	TRBV30	CAWSPAGRQETQYF
NA	TRBV5-5	CASRLGGVRANVLTF
NA	TRBV25-1	CASTENSNYGYTF
TRBD1	TRBV19	CASSNTQGNYGYTF
NA	TRBV29-1	CSVVGGSSGNTIYF
TRBD1	TRBV7-8	CASSVTGTGNGYTF
NA	TRBV4-3	CASSQQAPSLAKNIQYF
NA	TRBV2	CASRGGTNEKLFF
TRBD1	TRBV24-1	CATSDYRGANTGELFF
TRBD1	TRBV7-2	CASSLGQGTEAFF
NA	TRBV7-9	CASSLEGGTEAFF
NA	TRBV10-1	CASSEITILRGYTF
NA	TRBV9	CASSVGGSPDTQYF